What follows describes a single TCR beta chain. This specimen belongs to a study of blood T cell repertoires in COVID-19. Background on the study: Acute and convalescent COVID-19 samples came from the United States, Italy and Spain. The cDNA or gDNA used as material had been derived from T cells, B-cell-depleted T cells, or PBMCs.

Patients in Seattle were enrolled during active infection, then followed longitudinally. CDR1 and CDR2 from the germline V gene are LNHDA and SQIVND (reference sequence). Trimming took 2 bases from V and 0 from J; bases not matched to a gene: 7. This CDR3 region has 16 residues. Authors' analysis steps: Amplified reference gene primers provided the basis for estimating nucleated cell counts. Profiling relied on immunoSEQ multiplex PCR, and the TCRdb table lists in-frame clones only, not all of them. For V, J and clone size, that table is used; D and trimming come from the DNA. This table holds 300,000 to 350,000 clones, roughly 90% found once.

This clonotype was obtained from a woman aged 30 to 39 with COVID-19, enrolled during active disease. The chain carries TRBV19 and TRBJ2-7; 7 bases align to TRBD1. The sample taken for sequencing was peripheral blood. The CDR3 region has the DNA TGTGCCAGTAGTATATACAGGGGCCGAAGCTCCTACGAGCAGTACTTC. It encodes CASSIYRGRSSYEQYF.